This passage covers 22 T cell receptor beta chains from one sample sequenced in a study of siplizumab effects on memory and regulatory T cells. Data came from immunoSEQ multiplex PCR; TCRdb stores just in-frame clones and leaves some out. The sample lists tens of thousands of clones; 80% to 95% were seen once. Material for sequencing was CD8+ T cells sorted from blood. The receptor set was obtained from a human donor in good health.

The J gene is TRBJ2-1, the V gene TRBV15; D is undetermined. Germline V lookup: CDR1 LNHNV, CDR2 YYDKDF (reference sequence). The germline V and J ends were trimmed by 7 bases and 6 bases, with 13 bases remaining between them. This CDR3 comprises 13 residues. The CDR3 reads CATTLAPGNEQFF. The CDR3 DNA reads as TGTGCCACCACCTTAGCTCCGGGCAATGAGCAGTTCTTC.

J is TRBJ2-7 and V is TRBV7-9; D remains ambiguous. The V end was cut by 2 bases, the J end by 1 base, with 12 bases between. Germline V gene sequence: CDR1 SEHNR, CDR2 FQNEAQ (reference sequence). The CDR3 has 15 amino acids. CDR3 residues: CASSLQSGESYEQYF. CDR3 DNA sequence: TGTGCCAGCAGCTTACAGTCAGGCGAATCCTACGAGCAGTACTTC.

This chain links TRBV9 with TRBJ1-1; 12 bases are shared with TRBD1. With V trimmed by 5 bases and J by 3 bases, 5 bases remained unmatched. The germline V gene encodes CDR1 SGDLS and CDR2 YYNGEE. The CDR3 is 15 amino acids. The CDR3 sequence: CASSRGQGAHTEAFF. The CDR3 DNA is TGTGCCAGCAGTCGGGGACAGGGGGCTCACACTGAAGCTTTCTTT.

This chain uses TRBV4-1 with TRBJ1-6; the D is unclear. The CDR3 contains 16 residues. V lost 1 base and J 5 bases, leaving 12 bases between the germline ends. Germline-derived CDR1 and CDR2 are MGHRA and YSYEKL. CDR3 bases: TGCGCCAGCAGCCAAGCGGGCCAGCCTCATAATTCACCCCTCCACTTT. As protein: CASSQAGQPHNSPLHF.

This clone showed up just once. CDR3 nucleotide sequence: TGTGCCGCAACCGGGACAGCAAACTCCTACGAGCAGTACTTC. It translates to CAATGTANSYEQYF. The chain carries TRBV30 and TRBJ2-7; 7 nucleotides line up with TRBD1. V shed 8 bases and J 0 bases; nucleotides not matched to a gene: 10. CDR1 GTSNPN and CDR2 SVGIG come from the germline V gene (reference sequence). The CDR3 runs to 14 residues.

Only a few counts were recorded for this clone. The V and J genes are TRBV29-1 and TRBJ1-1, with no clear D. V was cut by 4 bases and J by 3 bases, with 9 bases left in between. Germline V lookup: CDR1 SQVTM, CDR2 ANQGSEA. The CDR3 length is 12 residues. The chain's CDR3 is CSVVNGDTEAFF. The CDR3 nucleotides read TGCAGCGTTGTAAACGGGGACACTGAAGCTTTCTTT.

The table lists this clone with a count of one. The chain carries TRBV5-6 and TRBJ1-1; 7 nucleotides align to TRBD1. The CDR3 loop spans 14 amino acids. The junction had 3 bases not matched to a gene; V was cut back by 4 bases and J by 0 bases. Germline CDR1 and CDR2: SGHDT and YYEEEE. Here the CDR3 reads CASSITGVNTEAFF. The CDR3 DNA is TGTGCCAGCAGCATCACAGGGGTGAACACTGAAGCTTTCTTT.

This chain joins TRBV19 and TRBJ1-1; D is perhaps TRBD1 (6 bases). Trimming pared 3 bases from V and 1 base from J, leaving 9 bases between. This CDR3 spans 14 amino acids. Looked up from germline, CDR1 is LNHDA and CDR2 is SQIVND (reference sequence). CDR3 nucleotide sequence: TGTGCCAGTAGTATGCAGGGGAAGAACACTGAAGCTTTCTTT. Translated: CASSMQGKNTEAFF. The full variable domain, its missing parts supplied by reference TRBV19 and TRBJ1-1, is DGGITQSPKYLFRKEGQNVTLSCEQNLNHDAMYWYRQDPGQGLRLIYYSQIVNDFQKGDIAEGYSVSREKKESFPLTVTSAQKNPTAFYLCASSMQGKNTEAFFGQGTRLTVV.

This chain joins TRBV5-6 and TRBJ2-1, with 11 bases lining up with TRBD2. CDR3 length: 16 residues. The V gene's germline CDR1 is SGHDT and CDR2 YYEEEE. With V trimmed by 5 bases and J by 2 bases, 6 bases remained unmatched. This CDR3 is CASRDVAGGTYNEQFF. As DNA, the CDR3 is TGTGCCAGCAGAGATGTAGCGGGAGGGACCTACAATGAGCAGTTCTTC.

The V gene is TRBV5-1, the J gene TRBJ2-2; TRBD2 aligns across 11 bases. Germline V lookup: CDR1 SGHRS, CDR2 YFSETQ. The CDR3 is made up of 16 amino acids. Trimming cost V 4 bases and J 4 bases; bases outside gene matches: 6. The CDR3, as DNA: TGCGCCAGCAGCCCAGGGACTAGCGGTTCCACCGGGGAGCTGTTTTTT. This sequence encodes CASSPGTSGSTGELFF.

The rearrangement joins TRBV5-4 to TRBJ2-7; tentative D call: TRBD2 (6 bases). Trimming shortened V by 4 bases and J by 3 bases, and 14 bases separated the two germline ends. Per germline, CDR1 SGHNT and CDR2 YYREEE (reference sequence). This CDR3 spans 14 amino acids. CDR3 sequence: CASSLRGADYEQYF. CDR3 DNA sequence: TGTGCCAGCAGCCTCCGCGGGGCGGACTACGAGCAGTACTTC.

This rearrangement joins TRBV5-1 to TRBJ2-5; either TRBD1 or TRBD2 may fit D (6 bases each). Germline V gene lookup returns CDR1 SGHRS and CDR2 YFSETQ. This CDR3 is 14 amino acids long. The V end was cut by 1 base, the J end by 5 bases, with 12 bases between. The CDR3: CASSLWGAGETQYF. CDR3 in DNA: TGCGCCAGCAGCTTGTGGGGGGCTGGTGAGACCCAGTACTTC.

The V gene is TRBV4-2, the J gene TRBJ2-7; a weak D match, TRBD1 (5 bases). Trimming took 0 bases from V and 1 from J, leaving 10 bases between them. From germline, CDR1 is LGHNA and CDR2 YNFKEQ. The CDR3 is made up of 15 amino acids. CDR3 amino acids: CASSQERGGSYEQYF. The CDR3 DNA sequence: TGTGCCAGCAGCCAAGAAAGGGGCGGATCCTACGAGCAGTACTTC.

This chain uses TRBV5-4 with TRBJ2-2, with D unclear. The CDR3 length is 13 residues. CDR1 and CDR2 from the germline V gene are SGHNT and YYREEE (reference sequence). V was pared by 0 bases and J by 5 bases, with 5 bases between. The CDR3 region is CASSLDETGELFF. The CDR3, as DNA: TGTGCCAGCAGCTTGGATGAGACCGGGGAGCTGTTTTTT.

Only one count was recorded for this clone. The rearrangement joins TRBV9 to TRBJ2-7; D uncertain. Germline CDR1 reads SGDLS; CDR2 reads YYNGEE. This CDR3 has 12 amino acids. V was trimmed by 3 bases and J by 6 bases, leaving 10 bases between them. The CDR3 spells CASSADPGEQYF. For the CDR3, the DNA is TGTGCCAGCAGCGCCGACCCCGGCGAGCAGTACTTC.

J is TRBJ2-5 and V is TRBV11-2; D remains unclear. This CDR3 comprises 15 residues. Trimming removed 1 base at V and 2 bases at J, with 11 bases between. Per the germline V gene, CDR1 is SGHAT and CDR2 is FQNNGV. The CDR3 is CASSLVVSGQETQYF. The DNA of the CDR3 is TGTGCCAGCAGCTTAGTAGTCTCCGGACAAGAGACCCAGTACTTC.

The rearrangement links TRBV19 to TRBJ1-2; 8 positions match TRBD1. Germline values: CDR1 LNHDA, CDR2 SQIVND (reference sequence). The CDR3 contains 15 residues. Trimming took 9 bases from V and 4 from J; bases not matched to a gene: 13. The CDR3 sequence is CASQTSGGAIYGYTF. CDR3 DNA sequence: TGTGCCAGCCAAACCTCAGGGGGCGCGATCTATGGCTACACCTTC.

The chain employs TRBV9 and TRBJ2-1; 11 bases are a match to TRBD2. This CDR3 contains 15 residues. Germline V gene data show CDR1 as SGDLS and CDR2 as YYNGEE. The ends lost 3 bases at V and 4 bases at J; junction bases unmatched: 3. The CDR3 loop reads CASSGGLAVYNEQFF. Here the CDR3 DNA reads TGTGCCAGCAGCGGGGGACTAGCGGTGTACAATGAGCAGTTCTTC. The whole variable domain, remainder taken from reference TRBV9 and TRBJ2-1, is DSGVTQTPKHLITATGQRVTLRCSPRSGDLSVYWYQQSLDQGLQFLIQYYNGEERAKGNILERFSAQQFPDLHSELNLSSLELGDSALYFCASSGGLAVYNEQFFGPGTRLTVL.

The CDR3 protein is CASSEGTAQETQYF. CDR3 sequence (DNA): TGTGCCAGCAGCGAGGGGACGGCCCAAGAGACCCAGTACTTC. The chain is built from TRBV13 and TRBJ2-5; D is possibly TRBD1 or TRBD2 (5 bases each). Germline-derived CDR1 and CDR2 are PRHDT and FYEKMQ (reference sequence). Trimming took off 5 bases at V and 1 base at J, with 11 bases between the two ends. The CDR3 spans 14 residues. The full variable domain, with the rest looked up from reference TRBV13 and TRBJ2-5, is AAGVIQSPRHLIKEKRETATLKCYPIPRHDTVYWYQQGPGQDPQFLISFYEKMQSDKGSIPDRFSAQQFSDYHSELNMSSLELGDSALYFCASSEGTAQETQYFGPGTRLLVL.

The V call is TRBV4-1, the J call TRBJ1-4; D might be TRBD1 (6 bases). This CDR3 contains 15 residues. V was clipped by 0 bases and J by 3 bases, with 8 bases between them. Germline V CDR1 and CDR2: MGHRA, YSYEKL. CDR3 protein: CASSQDRGSNEKLFF. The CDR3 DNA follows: TGCGCCAGCAGCCAAGACAGGGGTTCTAATGAAAAACTGTTTTTT.

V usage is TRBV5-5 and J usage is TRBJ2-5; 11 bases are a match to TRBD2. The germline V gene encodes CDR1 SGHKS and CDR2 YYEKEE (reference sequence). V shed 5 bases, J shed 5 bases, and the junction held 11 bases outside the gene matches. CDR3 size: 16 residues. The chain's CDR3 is CASRRLAGLVLETQYF. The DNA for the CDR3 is TGTGCCAGCAGAAGACTAGCGGGGTTGGTTTTGGAGACCCAGTACTTC.

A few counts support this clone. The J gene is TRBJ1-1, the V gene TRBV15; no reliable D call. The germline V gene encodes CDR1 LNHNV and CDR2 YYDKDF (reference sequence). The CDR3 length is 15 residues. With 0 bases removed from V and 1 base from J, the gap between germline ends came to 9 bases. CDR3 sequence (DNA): TGTGCCACCAGCAGAGAGAGGGCGGGGAACACTGAAGCTTTCTTT. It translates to CATSRERAGNTEAFF.